Given below is one TCR beta chain in context. Its recognized antigen is unknown. No base-level quality is on record; no much larger clone is a single base apart. These data belong to a study of control samples from healthy donors and cancer patients (dated by TCRdb to about 2020). The CDR3 numbers 14 residues from cysteine through phenylalanine. Of the read, only the CDR3 DNA is kept; its 42 bases are in frame from base 1. The CDR1 and CDR2 encoded by the germline V gene are SNHLY and FYNNEI. The V end loses 7 bases and the J end loses 0 bases, and a stretch of 12 bases separates them. Preparation of the library involved the immunoSEQ multiplex PCR assay. Here the immuneACCESS table is served through TCRdb, limited to in-frame sequences with V and J called. Missing clones are a known gap in these copies; in checked studies unresolved V genes cover under half, and the rest lacks a known reason. The sample includes about 130,000 clones, with approximately 94% observed a single time. The ten largest account for around 1.6% of the sample.

The sequence links TRBV2 to TRBJ1-1, and perhaps TRBD1 as D gene, on 6 matching bases. The TCR sequence derives from a man aged 45-65 years with head and neck cancer. The sample taken for sequencing was PBMCs. The CDR3 protein: CASNRELMNTEAFF. The nucleotide sequence is given as TGTGCCAGCAACAGGGAGCTGATGAACACTGAAGCTTTCTTT.